This T cell receptor beta chain was obtained from a study of cytomegalovirus exposure and HLA in healthy donors. In its sample, this clone was seen a few times. This PCR relied on a set of 60 Vbeta primers and 13 Jbeta primers. Here immunoSEQ multiplex PCR was the method, and the copy in TCRdb shows in-frame clones only, minus some. The sample has 220,000 or so clones; about 77% are singletons. Sample: PBMCs. The origin of this receptor is a woman in her twenties or thirties in good health and CMV-seronegative.

This CDR3 reads CASRPNSGGHTF. DNA for the CDR3: TGTGCCAGCAGGCCCAACTCCGGGGGTCATACCTTC. The chain uses TRBV28 and TRBJ1-2; D possibly corresponds to TRBD1 (5 bases). The length of the CDR3 is 12 residues. Trimming took off 6 bases at V and 14 bases at J, with 19 bases between the two ends. Germline values: CDR1 MDHEN, CDR2 SYDVKM.